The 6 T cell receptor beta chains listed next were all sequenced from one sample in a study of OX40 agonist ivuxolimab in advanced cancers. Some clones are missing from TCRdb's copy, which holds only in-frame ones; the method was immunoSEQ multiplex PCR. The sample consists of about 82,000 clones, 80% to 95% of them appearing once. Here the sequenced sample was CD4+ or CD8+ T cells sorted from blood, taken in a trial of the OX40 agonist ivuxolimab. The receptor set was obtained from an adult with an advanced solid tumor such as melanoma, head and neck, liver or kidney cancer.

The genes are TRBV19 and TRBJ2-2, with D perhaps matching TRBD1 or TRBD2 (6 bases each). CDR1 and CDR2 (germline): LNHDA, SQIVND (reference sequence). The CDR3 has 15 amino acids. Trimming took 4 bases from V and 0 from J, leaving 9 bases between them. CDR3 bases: TGTGCCAGTAGTAGCGGGACACCGAACACCGGGGAGCTGTTTTTT. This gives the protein CASSSGTPNTGELFF.

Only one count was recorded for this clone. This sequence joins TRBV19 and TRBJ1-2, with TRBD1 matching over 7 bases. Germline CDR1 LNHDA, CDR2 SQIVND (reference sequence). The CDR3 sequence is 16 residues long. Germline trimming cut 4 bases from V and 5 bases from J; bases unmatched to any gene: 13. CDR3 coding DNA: TGTGCCAGTAGTACCCCCGGGACCCCAGGGGGGTATGGCTACACCTTC. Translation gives CASSTPGTPGGYGYTF.

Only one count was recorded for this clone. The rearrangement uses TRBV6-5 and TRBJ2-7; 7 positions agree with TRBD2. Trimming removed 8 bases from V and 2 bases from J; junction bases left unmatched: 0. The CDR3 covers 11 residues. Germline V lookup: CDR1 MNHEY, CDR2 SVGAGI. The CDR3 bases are TGTGCCAGCCGGGGGGCCTACGAGCAGTACTTC. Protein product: CASRGAYEQYF.

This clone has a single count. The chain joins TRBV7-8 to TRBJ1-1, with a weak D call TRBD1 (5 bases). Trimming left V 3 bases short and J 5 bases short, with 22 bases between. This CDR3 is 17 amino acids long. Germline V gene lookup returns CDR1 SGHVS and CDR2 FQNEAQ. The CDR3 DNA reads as TGTGCCAGCAGCTTCGCCTGGGGGGGGGAAGGAGGTACTGAAGCTTTCTTT. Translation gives CASSFAWGGEGGTEAFF.

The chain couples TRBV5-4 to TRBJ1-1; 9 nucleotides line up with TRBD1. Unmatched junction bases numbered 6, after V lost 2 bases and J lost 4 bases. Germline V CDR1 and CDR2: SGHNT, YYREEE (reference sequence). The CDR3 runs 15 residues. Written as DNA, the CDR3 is TGTGCCAGCAGCTTACCACAGGGGGCGGGCACTGAAGCTTTCTTT. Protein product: CASSLPQGAGTEAFF.

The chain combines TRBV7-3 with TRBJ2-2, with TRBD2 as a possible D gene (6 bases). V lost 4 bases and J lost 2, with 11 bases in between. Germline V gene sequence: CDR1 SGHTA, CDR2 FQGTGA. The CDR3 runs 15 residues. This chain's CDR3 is CASSSTAGNTGELFF. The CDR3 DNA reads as TGTGCCAGCAGCTCAACAGCGGGTAACACCGGGGAGCTGTTTTTT.